Only a few counts were recorded for the clone carrying this T cell receptor beta chain. The entry originates in a study of cytomegalovirus exposure and HLA in healthy donors. PCR involved 60 Vbeta and 13 Jbeta primers. Assay: immunoSEQ multiplex PCR; the TCRdb copy retains only in-frame clones and omits some. The data hold around 150,000 clones, with roughly 68% observed a single time. The sample comprised PBMCs. The clonotype comes from a man aged 30-40 years in good health and CMV-seropositive.

The CDR3 DNA is TGTGCCAGCAGCTTAGGTCATCAGCAAGAGACCCAGTACTTC. This translates into CASSLGHQQETQYF. The V gene is TRBV11-1, the J gene TRBJ2-5, with no clear D. The CDR3 is made up of 14 amino acids. V was cut by 1 base and J by 2 bases, with 8 bases left in between. Germline CDR1 reads SGHAT; CDR2 reads FQDESV (reference sequence).